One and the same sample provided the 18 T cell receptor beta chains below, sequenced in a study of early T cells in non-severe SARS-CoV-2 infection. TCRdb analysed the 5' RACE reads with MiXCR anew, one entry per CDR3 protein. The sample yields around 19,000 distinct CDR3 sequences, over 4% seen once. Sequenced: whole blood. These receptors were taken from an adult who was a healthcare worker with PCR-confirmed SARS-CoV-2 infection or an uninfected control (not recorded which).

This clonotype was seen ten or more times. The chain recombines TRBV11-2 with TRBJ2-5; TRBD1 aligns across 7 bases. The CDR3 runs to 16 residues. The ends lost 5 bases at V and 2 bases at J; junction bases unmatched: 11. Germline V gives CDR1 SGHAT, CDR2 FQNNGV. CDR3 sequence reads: CASSPQGHSQQETQYF. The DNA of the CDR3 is TGTGCCAGCAGCCCACAGGGGCATTCCCAACAAGAGACCCAGTACTTC.

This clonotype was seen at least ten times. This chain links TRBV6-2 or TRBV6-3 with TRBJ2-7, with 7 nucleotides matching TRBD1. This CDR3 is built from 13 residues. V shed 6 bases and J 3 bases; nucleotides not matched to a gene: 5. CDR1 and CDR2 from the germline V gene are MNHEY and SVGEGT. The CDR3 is CASRTGTVYEQYF. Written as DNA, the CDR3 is TGTGCCAGCAGGACTGGGACAGTCTACGAGCAGTACTTC.

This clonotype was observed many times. CDR3 region: CSASMPGQGGGYTF. CDR3 sequence (DNA): TGCAGTGCCAGTATGCCGGGACAGGGGGGAGGCTACACCTTC. The J gene is TRBJ1-2, the V gene TRBV20-1; the match to TRBD1 covers 11 bases. From germline, CDR1 is DFQATT and CDR2 SNEGSKA (reference sequence). The V and J ends lost 6 bases and 8 bases, in that order; junction bases with no gene match: 11. The CDR3 length is 14 residues.

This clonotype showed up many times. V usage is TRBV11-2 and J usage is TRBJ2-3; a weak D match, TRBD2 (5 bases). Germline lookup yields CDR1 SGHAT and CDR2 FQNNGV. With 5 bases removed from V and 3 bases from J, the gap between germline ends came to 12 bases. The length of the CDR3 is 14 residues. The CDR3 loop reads CASSPRPGTDTQYF. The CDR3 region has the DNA TGTGCCAGCAGCCCGAGACCGGGGACAGATACGCAGTATTTT.

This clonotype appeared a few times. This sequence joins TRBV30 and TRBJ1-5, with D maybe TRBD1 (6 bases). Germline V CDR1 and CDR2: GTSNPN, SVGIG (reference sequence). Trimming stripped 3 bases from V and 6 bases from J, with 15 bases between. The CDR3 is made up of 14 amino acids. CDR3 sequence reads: CAWSTMGAGQPQHF. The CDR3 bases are TGTGCCTGGAGCACAATGGGGGCAGGTCAGCCCCAGCATTTT.

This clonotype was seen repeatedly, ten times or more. The CDR3 nucleotides are TGTGCCAGCTCACCACCCTTGGACAAGGGAGGCTACACCTTC. Protein product: CASSPPLDKGGYTF. V is TRBV18 and J is TRBJ1-2; D may be TRBD1 (5 bases). The CDR3 covers 14 residues. V shed 0 bases and J shed 8 bases, with 13 bases lying between them. CDR1 KGHSH and CDR2 LQKENI come from the germline V gene.

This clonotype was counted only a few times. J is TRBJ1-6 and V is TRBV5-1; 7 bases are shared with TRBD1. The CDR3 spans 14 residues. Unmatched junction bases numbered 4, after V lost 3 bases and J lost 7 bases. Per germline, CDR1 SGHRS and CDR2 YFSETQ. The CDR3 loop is CASSSGTENSPLHF. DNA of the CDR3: TGCGCCAGCAGCTCCGGGACAGAGAATTCACCCCTCCACTTT. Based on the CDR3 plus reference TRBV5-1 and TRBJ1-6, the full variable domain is KAGVTQTPRYLIKTRGQQVTLSCSPISGHRSVSWYQQTPGQGLQFLFEYFSETQRNKGNFPGRFSGRQFSNSRSEMNVSTLELGDSALYLCASSSGTENSPLHFGNGTRLTVT.

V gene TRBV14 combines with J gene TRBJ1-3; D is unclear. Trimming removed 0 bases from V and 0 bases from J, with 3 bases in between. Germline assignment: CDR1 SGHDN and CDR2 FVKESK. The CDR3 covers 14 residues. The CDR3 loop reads CASSQDSSGNTIYF. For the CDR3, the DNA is TGTGCCAGCAGCCAAGACAGCTCTGGAAACACCATATATTTT. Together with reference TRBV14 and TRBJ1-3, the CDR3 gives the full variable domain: EAGVTQFPSHSVIEKGQTVTLRCDPISGHDNLYWYRRVMGKEIKFLLHFVKESKQDESGMPNNRFLAERTGGTYSTLKVQPAELEDSGVYFCASSQDSSGNTIYFGEGSWLTVV.

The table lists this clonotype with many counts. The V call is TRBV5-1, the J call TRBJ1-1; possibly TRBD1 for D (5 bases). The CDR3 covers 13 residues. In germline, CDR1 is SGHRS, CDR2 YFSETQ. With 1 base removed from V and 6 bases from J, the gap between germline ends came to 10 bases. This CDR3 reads CASSLYQGAEAFF. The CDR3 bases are TGCGCCAGCAGCTTGTATCAGGGCGCTGAAGCTTTCTTT.

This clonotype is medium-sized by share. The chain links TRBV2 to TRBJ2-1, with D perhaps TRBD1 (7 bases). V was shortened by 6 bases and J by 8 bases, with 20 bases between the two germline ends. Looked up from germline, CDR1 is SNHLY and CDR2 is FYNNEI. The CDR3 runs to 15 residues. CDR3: CASRQNRQGGHEQFF. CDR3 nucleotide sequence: TGTGCCAGCAGACAGAATCGGCAGGGGGGCCATGAGCAGTTCTTC.

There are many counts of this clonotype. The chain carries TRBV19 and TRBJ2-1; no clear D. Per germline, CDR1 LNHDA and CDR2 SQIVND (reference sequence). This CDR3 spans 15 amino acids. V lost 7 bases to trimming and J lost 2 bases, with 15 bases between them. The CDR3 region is CASKATQGPYNEQFF. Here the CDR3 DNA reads TGTGCCAGTAAGGCGACCCAAGGGCCCTACAATGAGCAGTTCTTC.

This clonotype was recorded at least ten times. The CDR3 DNA is TGTGCCAGCAGGGATTGGAGACAAGAGACCCAGTACTTC. Its translation is CASRDWRQETQYF. V is TRBV6-2 or TRBV6-3 and J is TRBJ2-5; D is ambiguous. Trimming took off 6 bases at V and 2 bases at J, with 10 bases between the two ends. The CDR3 extends over 13 amino acids. Germline V gene data show CDR1 as MNHEY and CDR2 as SVGEGT.

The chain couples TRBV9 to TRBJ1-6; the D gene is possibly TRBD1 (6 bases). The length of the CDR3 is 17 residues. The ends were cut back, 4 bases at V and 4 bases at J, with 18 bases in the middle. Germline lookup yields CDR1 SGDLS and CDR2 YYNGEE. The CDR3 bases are TGTGCCAGCAGCTCGACTAGTTCAGGACAGTATAATTCACCCCTCCACTTT. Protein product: CASSSTSSGQYNSPLHF.

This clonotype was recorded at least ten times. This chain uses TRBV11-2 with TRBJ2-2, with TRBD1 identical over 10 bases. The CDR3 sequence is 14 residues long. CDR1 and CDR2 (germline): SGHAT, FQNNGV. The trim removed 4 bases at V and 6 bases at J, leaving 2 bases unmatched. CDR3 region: CASSSGQGAGELFF. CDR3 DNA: TGTGCCAGCAGCTCAGGACAGGGGGCCGGGGAGCTGTTTTTT. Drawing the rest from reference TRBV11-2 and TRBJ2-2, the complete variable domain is EAGVAQSPRYKIIEKRQSVAFWCNPISGHATLYWYQQILGQGPKLLIQFQNNGVVDDSQLPKDRFSAERLKGVDSTLKIQPAKLEDSAVYLCASSSGQGAGELFFGEGSRLTVL.

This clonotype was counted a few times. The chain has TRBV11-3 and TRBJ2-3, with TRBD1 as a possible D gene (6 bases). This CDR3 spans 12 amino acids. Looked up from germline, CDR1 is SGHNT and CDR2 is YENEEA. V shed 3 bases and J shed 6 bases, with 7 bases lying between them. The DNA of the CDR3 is TGTGCCAGCAGCTTCAGGGGTGATACGCAGTATTTT. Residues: CASSFRGDTQYF.

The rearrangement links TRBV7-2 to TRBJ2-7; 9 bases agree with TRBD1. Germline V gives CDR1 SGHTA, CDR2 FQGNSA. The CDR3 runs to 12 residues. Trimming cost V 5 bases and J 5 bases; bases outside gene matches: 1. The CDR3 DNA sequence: TGTGCCAGCAGCGGGACAGGGAACGAGCAGTACTTC. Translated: CASSGTGNEQYF.

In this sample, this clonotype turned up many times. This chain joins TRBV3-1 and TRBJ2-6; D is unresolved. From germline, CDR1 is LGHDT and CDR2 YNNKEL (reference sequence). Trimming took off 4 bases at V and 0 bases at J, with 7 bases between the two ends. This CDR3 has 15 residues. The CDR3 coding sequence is TGTGCCAGCAGCCTCTTTAGCTCTGGGGCCAACGTCCTGACTTTC. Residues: CASSLFSSGANVLTF. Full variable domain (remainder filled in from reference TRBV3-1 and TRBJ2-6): DTAVSQTPKYLVTQMGNDKSIKCEQNLGHDTMYWYKQDSKKFLKIMFSYNNKELIINETVPNRFSPKSPDKAHLNLHINSLELGDSAVYFCASSLFSSGANVLTFGAGSRLTVL.

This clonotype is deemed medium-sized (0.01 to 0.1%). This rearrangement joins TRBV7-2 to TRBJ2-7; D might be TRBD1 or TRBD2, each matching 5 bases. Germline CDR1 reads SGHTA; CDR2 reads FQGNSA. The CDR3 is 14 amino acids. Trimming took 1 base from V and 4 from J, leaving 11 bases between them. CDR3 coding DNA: TGTGCCAGCAGCTTAGGGGACGGCCCTTACGAGCAGTACTTC. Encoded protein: CASSLGDGPYEQYF.